This T cell receptor beta chain was captured in a study of Ad26.COV2.S vaccination and SARS-CoV-2 variants (dated by TCRdb to about 2021). With respect to the entire study: Vaccine-arm donors came from COV1001, a multicentre, randomized, double-blind, placebo-controlled phase I-IIa trial of Ad26.COV2.S in healthy adults. Ad26.COV2.S was administered intramuscularly at 5 x 10^10 or 1 x 10^11 viral particles, either as a single shot or as two shots given 56 days apart. TCRbeta repertoire sequencing served as the tool for gauging how specific and how broad the SARS-CoV-2-reactive T cell receptors were following Ad26.COV2.S vaccination. A total of some 30 samples were included in the TCR-sequenced set, comprising around 19 Ad26.COV2.S vaccine recipients, 5 placebo recipients and 8 SARS-CoV-2 convalescent individuals. Trial participants were randomized into five groups of five, in which low-dose or high-dose Ad26.COV2.S was given once or twice, or placebo was given on both occasions. Throughout the experiments and outcome assessment, investigators stayed blinded to trial group allocation.

The treatment or condition label corresponds to: 19 received Ad26.COV2.S at low or high dose, single or two shots; about 5 received placebo; per-sample allocation not given. For vaccine and placebo recipients, repertoires were sequenced using samples collected on day 63 after the first injection. Between 29 July and 7 August 2020, Cohort 1b enrolled 20 to 30 adults aged 18-55 years at one site in Boston, USA. Ad26.COV2.S was a replication-incompetent adenovirus type 26 vector that expressed a prefusion-stabilized SARS-CoV-2 spike protein derived from the original Wuhan strain. This clone was seen a few times. Its antigen remains unidentified. Nothing much larger sits one base from this clone, and base qualities are not available. TCRbeta CDR3 regions were sequenced with the immunoSEQ Assay. After extraction, genomic DNA underwent amplification by bias-controlled multiplex PCR, followed by high-throughput sequencing. The published analysis was carried out like this. To quantify the absolute abundance of each unique TCRbeta CDR3 region, sequences were collapsed and filtered. T cell fraction was estimated by normalization of TCRbeta template counts to usable DNA, with usable DNA being measured through amplification of reference genes present in all nucleated cells. Repertoire TCRs were annotated as SARS-CoV-2-specific by exact matching of V gene, CDR3 amino acid sequence and J gene to a known reactive TCR set. The reference SARS-CoV-2 TCR set came from MIRA and was filtered for enrichment in COVID-19-positive ImmuneCODE repertoires, removing public or cross-reactive TCRs. Drawing on the MIRA antigens, annotated TCRs were analysed further at the level of specific ORF or position within ORF. Depth was the summed frequency of annotated unique rearrangements, while breadth was defined as annotated unique rearrangements over total unique productive rearrangements. Two-sided Wilcoxon rank-sum tests were applied when comparing TCR breadth between groups. TCRdb took this table from immuneACCESS and kept in-frame rearrangements with V and J called. Such tables lack part of the clones; where checked against another copy, unresolved V genes explain under half of the gap, and the rest is unexplained. The V and J calls and clone size come from that table; D and trimming were worked out from the DNA. The sample includes approximately 480,000 clones, with 87% observed a single time. The top ten constitute 9.5% to 15% of the sample.

The V end gives up 6 bases and the J end 10 bases, leaving 10 bases in the junction not matched to a gene. The CDR3 contains 15 residues, cysteine and phenylalanine counted. Only the CDR3 DNA is retained, 45 bases long and in frame from the first base. The germline V gene specifies SNHLY as CDR1 and FYNNEI as CDR2. Overall results and qualifications from the work: Ad26.COV2.S recipients had higher spike-specific TCR breadth than placebo recipients (P = 0.0014). The study was not powered to compare responses between vaccine doses or regimens. Non-spike TCR breadth was comparable between vaccine and placebo recipients, consistent with the vaccine containing only spike. The authors noted that total T cell responses may have been underestimated by the TCR breadth and depth analyses. After vaccination, spike-specific CD8+ and CD4+ T cell responses were reported to show substantial breadth.

This TCR came from a person between 18 and 60 years old who received the Ad26.COV2.S COVID-19 vaccine or a placebo. The material was peripheral blood, obtained in a trial of Ad26.COV2.S vaccine versus placebo. The chain is assembled from TRBV2 and TRBJ1-4, and 11 junction bases match TRBD1. The CDR3 amino acid sequence is: CASSQDRGRNGKLFF. In nucleotide form, the sequence is TGTGCCAGCAGCCAGGACAGGGGGCGAAACGGAAAACTGTTTTTT.